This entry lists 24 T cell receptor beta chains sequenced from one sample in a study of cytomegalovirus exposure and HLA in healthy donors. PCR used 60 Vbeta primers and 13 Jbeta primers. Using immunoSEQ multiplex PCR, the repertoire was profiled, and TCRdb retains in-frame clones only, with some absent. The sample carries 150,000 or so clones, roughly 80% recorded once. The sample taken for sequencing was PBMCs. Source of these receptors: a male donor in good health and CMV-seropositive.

Here the CDR3 DNA reads TGCGCCAGCAGCAAGAGGCGACTAGCGGAAAACACAGATACGCAGTATTTT. This codes for CASSKRRLAENTDTQYF. The chain uses TRBV5-1 and TRBJ2-3; 9 nucleotides match TRBD2. CDR1 and CDR2 (germline): SGHRS, YFSETQ. This CDR3 has 17 amino acids. V lost 4 bases and J lost 2; bases outside the gene matches: 11.

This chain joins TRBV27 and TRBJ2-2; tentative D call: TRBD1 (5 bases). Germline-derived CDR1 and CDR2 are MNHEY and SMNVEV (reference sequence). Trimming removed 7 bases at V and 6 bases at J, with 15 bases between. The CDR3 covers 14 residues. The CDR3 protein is CASTYELGAGELFF. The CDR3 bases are TGTGCCAGCACCTACGAATTAGGGGCCGGGGAGCTGTTTTTT.

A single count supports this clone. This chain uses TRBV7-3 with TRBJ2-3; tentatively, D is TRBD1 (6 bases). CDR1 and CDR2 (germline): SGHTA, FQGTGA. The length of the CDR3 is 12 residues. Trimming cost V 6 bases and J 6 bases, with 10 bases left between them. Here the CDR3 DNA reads TGTGCCAGCAGTTTTCAGGGGGATACGCAGTATTTT. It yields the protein CASSFQGDTQYF.

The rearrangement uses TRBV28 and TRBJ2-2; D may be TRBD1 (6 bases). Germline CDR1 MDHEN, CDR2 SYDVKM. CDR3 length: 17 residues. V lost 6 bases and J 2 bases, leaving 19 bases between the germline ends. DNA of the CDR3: TGTGCCAGCAGGTTGGGGGCCGACAAATATAACACCGGGGAGCTGTTTTTT. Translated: CASRLGADKYNTGELFF.

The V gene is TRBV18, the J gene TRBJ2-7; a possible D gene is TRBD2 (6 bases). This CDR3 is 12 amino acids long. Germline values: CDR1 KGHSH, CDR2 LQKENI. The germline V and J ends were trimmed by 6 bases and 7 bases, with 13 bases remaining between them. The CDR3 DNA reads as TGTGCCAGCTCGCCCTCGGAGGGTGAGCAGTACTTC. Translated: CASSPSEGEQYF.

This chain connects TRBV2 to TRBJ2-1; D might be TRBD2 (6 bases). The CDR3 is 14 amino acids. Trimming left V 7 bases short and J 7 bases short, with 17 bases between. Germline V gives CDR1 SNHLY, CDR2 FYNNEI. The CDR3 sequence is CASILPAAGNEQFF. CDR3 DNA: TGTGCCAGCATTCTTCCGGCTGCGGGGAATGAGCAGTTCTTC.

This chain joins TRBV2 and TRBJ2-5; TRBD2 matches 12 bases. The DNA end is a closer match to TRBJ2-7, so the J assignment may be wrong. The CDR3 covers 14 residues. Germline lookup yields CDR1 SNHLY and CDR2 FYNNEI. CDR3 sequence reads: CASSGLAGGYEQYF. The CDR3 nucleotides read TGTGCCAGCAGCGGTCTAGCGGGAGGGTACGAGCAGTACTTC.

The CDR3 region is CALAGYDGYTF. The DNA of the CDR3 is TGTGCCCTGGCGGGGTATGACGGCTACACCTTC. The chain recombines TRBV30 with TRBJ1-2, with D hard to call. The V gene lost 8 bases and the J gene lost 8 bases, with 15 bases spanning the gap. CDR1 GTSNPN and CDR2 SVGIG come from the germline V gene (reference sequence). CDR3 length: 11 amino acids.

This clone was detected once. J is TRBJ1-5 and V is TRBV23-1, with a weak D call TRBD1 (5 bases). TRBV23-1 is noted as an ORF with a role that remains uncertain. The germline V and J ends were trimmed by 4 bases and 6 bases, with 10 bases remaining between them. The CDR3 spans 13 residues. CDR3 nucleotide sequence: TGCGCCAGCAGTCCCAGGGAACGTCAGCCCCAGCATTTT. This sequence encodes CASSPRERQPQHF.

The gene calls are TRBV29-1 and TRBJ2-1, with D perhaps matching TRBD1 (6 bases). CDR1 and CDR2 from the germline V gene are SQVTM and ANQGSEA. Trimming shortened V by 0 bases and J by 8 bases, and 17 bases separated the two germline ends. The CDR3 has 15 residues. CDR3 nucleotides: TGCAGCGTTGAAGATCCTTCGGGCAGGGGATATGAGCAGTTCTTC. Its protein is CSVEDPSGRGYEQFF.

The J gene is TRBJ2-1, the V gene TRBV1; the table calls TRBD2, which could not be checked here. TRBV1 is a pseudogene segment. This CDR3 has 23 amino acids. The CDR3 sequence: CTSSSIYPPGTSGTPETYNEQFF. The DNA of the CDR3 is TGCACCAGCAGCTCAATTTACCCCCCGGGGACTAGCGGGACCCCGGAAACTTACAATGAGCAGTTCTTC.

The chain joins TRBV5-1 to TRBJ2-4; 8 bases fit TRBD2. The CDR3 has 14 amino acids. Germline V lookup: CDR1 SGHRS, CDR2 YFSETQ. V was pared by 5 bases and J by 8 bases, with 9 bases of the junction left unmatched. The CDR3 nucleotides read TGCGCCAGCAGTCGTAGCGGGGCTGGAGACATTCAGTACTTC. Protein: CASSRSGAGDIQYF.

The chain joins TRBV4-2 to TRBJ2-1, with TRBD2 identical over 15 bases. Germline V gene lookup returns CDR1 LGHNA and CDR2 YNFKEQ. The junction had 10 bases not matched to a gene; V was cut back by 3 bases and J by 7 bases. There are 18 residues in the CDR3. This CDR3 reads CASSHEGLAGGGGNEQFF. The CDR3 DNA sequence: TGTGCCAGCAGCCACGAGGGACTAGCGGGAGGAGGAGGGAATGAGCAGTTCTTC.

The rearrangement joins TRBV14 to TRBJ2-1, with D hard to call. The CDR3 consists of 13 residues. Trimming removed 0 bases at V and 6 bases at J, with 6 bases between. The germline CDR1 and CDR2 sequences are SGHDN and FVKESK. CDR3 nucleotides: TGTGCCAGCAGCCAAGACTACGGCAATGAGCAGTTCTTC. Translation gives CASSQDYGNEQFF.

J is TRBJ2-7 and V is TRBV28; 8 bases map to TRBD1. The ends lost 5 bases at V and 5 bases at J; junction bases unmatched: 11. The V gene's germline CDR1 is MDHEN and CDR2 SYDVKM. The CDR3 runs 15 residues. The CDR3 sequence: CASSQPQGAQNEQYF. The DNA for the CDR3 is TGTGCCAGCAGTCAACCCCAGGGGGCTCAAAACGAGCAGTACTTC. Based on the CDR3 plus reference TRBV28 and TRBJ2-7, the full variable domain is DVKVTQSSRYLVKRTGEKVFLECVQDMDHENMFWYRQDPGLGLRLIYFSYDVKMKEKGDIPEGYSVSREKKERFSLILESASTNQTSMYLCASSQPQGAQNEQYFGPGTRLTVT.

This CDR3 is CASRLSSVSSTDTQYF. The DNA for the CDR3 is TGTGCAAGTCGCTTGAGTAGCGTATCTAGCACAGATACGCAGTATTTT. This rearrangement joins TRBV12-2 to TRBJ2-3; no DNA check was done on the table's D call, TRBD2. TRBV12-2 has pseudogene status. The CDR3 extends over 16 amino acids.

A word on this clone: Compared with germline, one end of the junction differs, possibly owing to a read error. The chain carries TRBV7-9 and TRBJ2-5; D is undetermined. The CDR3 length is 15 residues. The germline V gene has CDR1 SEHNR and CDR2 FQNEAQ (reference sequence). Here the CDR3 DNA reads TGTTCCAGCAGCTCCGTTGGTTTATCGGGAGAGACCCAGTACTTC. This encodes CSSSSVGLSGETQYF.

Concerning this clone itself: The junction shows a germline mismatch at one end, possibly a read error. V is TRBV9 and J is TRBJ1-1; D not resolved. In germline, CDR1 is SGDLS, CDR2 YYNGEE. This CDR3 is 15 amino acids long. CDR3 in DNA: TGTGCCAGCAGCGCCGCAACACTCGGGAACACTGAAGCCTTCTTT. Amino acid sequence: CASSAATLGNTEAFF.

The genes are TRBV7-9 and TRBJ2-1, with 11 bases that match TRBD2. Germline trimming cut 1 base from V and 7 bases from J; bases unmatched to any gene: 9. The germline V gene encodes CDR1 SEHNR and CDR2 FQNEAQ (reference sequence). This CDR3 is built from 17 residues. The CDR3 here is CASSLVGEASGRNEQFF. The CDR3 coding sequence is TGTGCCAGCAGCTTAGTCGGGGAGGCTAGCGGGAGGAATGAGCAGTTCTTC. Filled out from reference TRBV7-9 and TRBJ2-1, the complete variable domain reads DTGVSQNPRHKITKRGQNVTFRCDPISEHNRLYWYRQTLGQGPEFLTYFQNEAQLEKSRLLSDRFSAERPKGSFSTLEIQRTEQGDSAMYLCASSLVGEASGRNEQFFGPGTRLTVL.

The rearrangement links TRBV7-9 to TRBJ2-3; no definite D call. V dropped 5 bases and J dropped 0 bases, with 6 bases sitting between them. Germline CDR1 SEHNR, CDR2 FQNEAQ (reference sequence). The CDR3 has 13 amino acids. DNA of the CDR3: TGTGCCAGCAGCCCTCCCAGCACAGATACGCAGTATTTT. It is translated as CASSPPSTDTQYF.

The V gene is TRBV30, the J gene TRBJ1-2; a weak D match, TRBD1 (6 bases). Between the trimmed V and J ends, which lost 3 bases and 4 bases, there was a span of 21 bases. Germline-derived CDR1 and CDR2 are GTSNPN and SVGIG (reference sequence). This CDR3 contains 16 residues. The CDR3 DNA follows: TGTGCCTGGAGGGGGGGGACACGGATTTTCTTCTATGGCTACACCTTC. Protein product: CAWRGGTRIFFYGYTF.

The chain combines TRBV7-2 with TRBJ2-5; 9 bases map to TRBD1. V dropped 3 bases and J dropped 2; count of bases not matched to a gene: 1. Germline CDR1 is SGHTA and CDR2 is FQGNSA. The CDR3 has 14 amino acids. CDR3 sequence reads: CASSFGQGQETQYF. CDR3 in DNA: TGTGCCAGCAGCTTCGGACAGGGGCAAGAGACCCAGTACTTC.

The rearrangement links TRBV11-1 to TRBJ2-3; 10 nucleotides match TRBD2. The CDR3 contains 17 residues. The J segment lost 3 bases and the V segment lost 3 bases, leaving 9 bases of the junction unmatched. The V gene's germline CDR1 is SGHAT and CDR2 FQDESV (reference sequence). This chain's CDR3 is CASSFPLAGEVTDTQYF. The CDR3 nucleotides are TGTGCCAGCAGCTTCCCCCTAGCGGGAGAAGTGACAGATACGCAGTATTTT.

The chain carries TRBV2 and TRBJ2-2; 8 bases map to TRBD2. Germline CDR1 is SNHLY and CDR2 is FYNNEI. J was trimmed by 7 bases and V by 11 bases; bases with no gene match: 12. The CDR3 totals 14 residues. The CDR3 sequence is CALTTREAVGELFF. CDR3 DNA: TGTGCCCTTACTACGCGGGAGGCGGTCGGGGAGCTGTTTTTT.